This TCR beta chain stems from a study of control samples from healthy donors and cancer patients. Clones were read by immunoSEQ multiplex PCR, and TCRdb kept only the in-frame ones, dropping some. The sample records about 170,000 clones, approximately 90% being singletons. There are 13 residues in the CDR3. The ends were cut back, 2 bases at V and 7 bases at J, with 9 bases in the middle. Germline-derived CDR1 and CDR2 are KGHSH and LQKENI. Sequenced input: blood. This sequence joins TRBV18 and TRBJ2-1, with D unclear. This clonotype was obtained from a man younger than 45 in good health. This chain's CDR3 is CASSPLRANEQFF. CDR3 DNA: TGTGCCAGCTCACCATTAAGGGCTAATGAGCAGTTCTTC.